These 3 T cell receptor beta chains came from one sample sequenced in a study of OX40 agonist ivuxolimab in advanced cancers. Some clones are missing from TCRdb's copy, which holds only in-frame ones; the method was immunoSEQ multiplex PCR. The repertoire has 50,000 or so clones, roughly nine tenths of them found once; the top ten carry roughly 6.7%. The starting material was CD4+ or CD8+ T cells sorted from blood, obtained in a trial of the OX40 agonist ivuxolimab. Receptor source: an adult with an advanced solid tumor such as melanoma, head and neck, liver or kidney cancer.

V usage is TRBV25-1 and J usage is TRBJ2-1, with a possible D match to TRBD2 (7 bases). The CDR3 extends over 16 amino acids. Germline V lookup: CDR1 MGHDK, CDR2 SYGVNS. V was cut by 6 bases and J by 2 bases, with 17 bases left in between. The CDR3 here is CASSVGGRGPYNEQFF. The CDR3 nucleotides read TGTGCCAGCAGCGTCGGGGGGCGAGGACCCTACAATGAGCAGTTCTTC.

The J gene is TRBJ2-2, the V gene TRBV6-5; 7 bases are shared with TRBD1. CDR1 and CDR2 (germline): MNHEY, SVGAGI. The junction had 5 bases not matched to a gene; V was cut back by 0 bases and J by 4 bases. The CDR3 spans 16 residues. The CDR3 loop reads CASSYSNPGGTGELFF. The DNA of the CDR3 is TGTGCCAGCAGTTACTCGAATCCAGGGGGCACCGGGGAGCTGTTTTTT.

This chain joins TRBV18 and TRBJ2-7; 7 bases are a match to TRBD1. V was pared by 5 bases and J by 0 bases, with 4 bases of the junction left unmatched. The germline V gene encodes CDR1 KGHSH and CDR2 LQKENI. The length of the CDR3 is 14 residues. In nucleotides, the CDR3 is TGTGCCAGCTCATCACAGGGGACCTCCTACGAGCAGTACTTC. This codes for CASSSQGTSYEQYF.